Following are 25 T cell receptor beta chains from one sample sequenced in a study of cytomegalovirus exposure and HLA in healthy donors. Amplification used 60 Vbeta primers and 13 Jbeta primers. Profiled with immunoSEQ multiplex PCR; TCRdb holds only in-frame clones, not every one. The table for this sample gives some 80,000 clones. Sequenced: PBMCs. These receptors were obtained from a woman in her 30s in good health and CMV-seronegative.

The CDR3 DNA follows: TGCGCCAGCAGCCAATTCTCTAGCGGGGGTTACACCGGGGAGCTGTTTTTT. It translates to CASSQFSSGGYTGELFF. The genes are TRBV4-1 and TRBJ2-2, with 10 bases identical to TRBD2. CDR3 size: 17 residues. Germline V CDR1 and CDR2: MGHRA, YSYEKL. The junction had 6 bases not matched to a gene; V was cut back by 2 bases and J by 3 bases.

V gene TRBV5-1 combines with J gene TRBJ1-5; 7 bases fit TRBD1. The CDR3 spans 15 residues. The ends lost 4 bases at V and 7 bases at J; junction bases unmatched: 11. Germline CDR1 is SGHRS and CDR2 is YFSETQ. CDR3 nucleotides: TGCGCCAGCAGCGCGGAAGGGGGCGTTGGACAGCCCCAGCATTTT. Translation: CASSAEGGVGQPQHF.

The gene calls are TRBV30 and TRBJ1-1; 8 bases are a match to TRBD1. V shed 5 bases and J 0 bases; nucleotides not matched to a gene: 5. The germline V gene has CDR1 GTSNPN and CDR2 SVGIG (reference sequence). The CDR3 contains 14 residues. CDR3 nucleotide sequence: TGTGCCTGGGGGACAGGCCTAATGAACACTGAAGCTTTCTTT. Protein: CAWGTGLMNTEAFF.

The chain recombines TRBV23-1 with TRBJ1-5; D perhaps matches TRBD1 (5 bases). TRBV23-1 is recorded as an ORF, its role being uncertain. The CDR3 is 15 residues long. V lost 4 bases and J lost 11, with 21 bases in between. CDR3 DNA: TGCGCCAGCAGTCCTCTTACAGGTAAAAGTGCGTCCCAGCATTTT. Its protein is CASSPLTGKSASQHF.

CDR3 in amino acids: CASSLWTGYGNEQFF. The CDR3 nucleotides read TGTGCCAGCTCACTCTGGACAGGGTATGGCAATGAGCAGTTCTTC. The chain has TRBV18 and TRBJ2-1; 8 bases are a match to TRBD1. CDR3 length equals 15 residues. Trimming removed 4 bases from V and 6 bases from J; junction bases left unmatched: 8. The germline V gene encodes CDR1 KGHSH and CDR2 LQKENI.

Turning to this clone: An end of the junction differs from the germline gene, which may be a read error. The V call is TRBV2, the J call TRBJ2-7; TRBD1 matches at 8 bases. Germline V gives CDR1 SNHLY, CDR2 FYNNEI. This CDR3 has 11 amino acids. CDR3: CASSAFGQGPF. In nucleotides, the CDR3 is TGTGCCAGCAGTGCATTTGGACAGGGTCCCTTC.

CDR3 sequence (DNA): TGTGCCAGCAGTCCCCATGACGATAGCAGCGAAGCTTTCTTT. This gives the protein CASSPHDDSSEAFF. This rearrangement joins TRBV6-6 to TRBJ1-1; D is undetermined. V shed 5 bases and J shed 8 bases, with 18 bases lying between them. There are 14 residues in the CDR3. CDR1 is MNHNY and CDR2 is SVGAGI in the germline V gene (reference sequence).

V gene TRBV7-8 combines with J gene TRBJ1-1, with 7 positions matching TRBD1. Losses at the gene ends were 0 bases for V and 8 bases for J; bases not matched to a gene: 3. This CDR3 contains 13 residues. Germline V gene data show CDR1 as SGHVS and CDR2 as FQNEAQ. The CDR3: CASSLARDSEAFF. The CDR3 nucleotides are TGTGCCAGCAGCTTAGCAAGGGACAGCGAAGCTTTCTTT.

The rearrangement links TRBV5-1 to TRBJ1-3; D remains ambiguous. Deletions cut 4 bases from V and 0 bases from J, with 11 bases between. CDR3 length equals 15 residues. Per germline, CDR1 SGHRS and CDR2 YFSETQ. CDR3 DNA sequence: TGCGCCAGCAGCCCAGCGGGCAACTCTGGAAACACCATATATTTT. Amino acids: CASSPAGNSGNTIYF.

The chain links TRBV30 to TRBJ2-1; 10 positions agree with TRBD2. The CDR3 totals 16 residues. With V trimmed by 3 bases and J by 6 bases, 11 bases remained unmatched. CDR1 and CDR2 from the germline V gene are GTSNPN and SVGIG (reference sequence). The CDR3 here is CAWRAGGLAGVNEQFF. DNA of the CDR3: TGTGCCTGGAGGGCGGGGGGGCTAGCGGGAGTCAATGAGCAGTTCTTC.

V and J are TRBV27 and TRBJ2-7, with D possibly TRBD1 on 5 matching bases. The ends were cut back, 2 bases at V and 5 bases at J, with 10 bases in the middle. The CDR3 runs 13 residues. Per germline, CDR1 MNHEY and CDR2 SMNVEV (reference sequence). CDR3 residues: CASSLGQGNEQYF. As DNA, the CDR3 is TGTGCCAGCAGTTTAGGGCAGGGTAACGAGCAGTACTTC.

CDR3 residues: CASSQAPGQTSGNTIYF. The CDR3 DNA reads TGCGCCAGCAGCCAGGCCCCCGGACAGACCTCTGGAAACACCATATATTTT. The chain combines TRBV4-1 with TRBJ1-3, with a tentative D call TRBD1 (6 bases). The CDR3 sequence is 17 residues long. The germline CDR1 and CDR2 sequences are MGHRA and YSYEKL. The V end lost 3 bases, the J end lost 0 bases, and 15 bases lay between the germline ends.

The rearrangement joins TRBV15 to TRBJ1-1; D is possibly TRBD1 (6 bases). Germline lookup yields CDR1 LNHNV and CDR2 YYDKDF (reference sequence). Trimming shortened V by 5 bases and J by 5 bases, and 12 bases separated the two germline ends. The CDR3 consists of 13 residues. This CDR3 reads CATSRRGGTEAFF. DNA for the CDR3: TGTGCCACCAGCCGAAGGGGGGGGACTGAAGCTTTCTTT. The whole variable domain, filled in from reference TRBV15 and TRBJ1-1, reads DAMVIQNPRYQVTQFGKPVTLSCSQTLNHNVMYWYQQKSSQAPKLLFHYYDKDFNNEADTPDNFQSRRPNTSFCFLDIRSPGLGDTAMYLCATSRRGGTEAFFGQGTRLTVV.

J is TRBJ1-1 and V is TRBV2, with D tentatively TRBD1 (6 bases). V lost 4 bases and J 5 bases, leaving 8 bases between the germline ends. Germline CDR1 and CDR2: SNHLY and FYNNEI. The CDR3 has 12 residues. In DNA form, the CDR3 reads TGTGCCAGCAGTGTGACAGGTACTGAAGCTTTCTTT. This encodes CASSVTGTEAFF.

V and J are TRBV4-1 and TRBJ2-2; the D gene is possibly TRBD1 (6 bases). The germline gives CDR1 MGHRA, CDR2 YSYEKL. The V end was cut by 3 bases, the J end by 4 bases, with 15 bases between. The CDR3 has 16 amino acids. DNA for the CDR3: TGCGCCAGCAGCCAGAGCCCGGGACATACCACCGGGGAGCTGTTTTTT. This encodes CASSQSPGHTTGELFF.

The chain has TRBV6-6 and TRBJ2-3; TRBD2 aligns across 9 bases. This CDR3 region has 16 residues. Germline CDR1 reads MNHNY; CDR2 reads SVGAGI (reference sequence). V was pared by 2 bases and J by 3 bases, with 6 bases of the junction left unmatched. Here the CDR3 DNA reads TGTGCCAGCAGTTACGGGCGGGGGGGCAAAACAGATACGCAGTATTTT. It codes for CASSYGRGGKTDTQYF.

The chain employs TRBV5-6 and TRBJ2-5; maybe TRBD2 (6 bases). V was shortened by 6 bases and J by 5 bases, with 14 bases between the two germline ends. CDR1 and CDR2 (germline): SGHDT, YYEEEE. There are 13 residues in the CDR3. The CDR3 bases are TGTGCCAGCACCTGGCAGCGGGCCGAGACCCAGTACTTC. It specifies CASTWQRAETQYF.

CDR3 nucleotide sequence: TGTGCCAGTACCGATTATGGGAGGTCGCCCCAGCATTTT. Translation: CASTDYGRSPQHF. The chain recombines TRBV19 with TRBJ1-5; D unresolved. The ends were cut back, 7 bases at V and 9 bases at J, with 16 bases in the middle. Germline values: CDR1 LNHDA, CDR2 SQIVND (reference sequence). The CDR3 runs to 13 residues.

The chain combines TRBV19 with TRBJ1-2; unclear D gene. V gave up 7 bases and J gave up 2 bases, with 17 bases separating them. This CDR3 spans 15 amino acids. Germline V gene data show CDR1 as LNHDA and CDR2 as SQIVND (reference sequence). CDR3 bases: TGTGCCAGTACCGCATTGCGGGGAAACAACTATGGCTACACCTTC. Protein sequence: CASTALRGNNYGYTF.

This chain links TRBV19 with TRBJ2-1; 7 nucleotides match TRBD2. In germline, CDR1 is LNHDA, CDR2 SQIVND (reference sequence). CDR3 length: 12 residues. The V and J ends lost 6 bases and 10 bases, in that order; junction bases with no gene match: 6. In nucleotides, the CDR3 is TGTGCCAGTAGGGGAGGGAAGGAGGAGCAGTTCTTC. It codes for CASRGGKEEQFF.

V usage is TRBV4-1 and J usage is TRBJ1-2; D remains unclear. The CDR3 is 12 residues long. Trimming took 0 bases from V and 8 from J, leaving 7 bases between them. In germline, CDR1 is MGHRA, CDR2 YSYEKL. This chain's CDR3 is CASSQDSRGYTF. DNA for the CDR3: TGCGCCAGCAGCCAAGATTCGAGAGGCTACACCTTC.

V usage is TRBV5-1 and J usage is TRBJ2-5; 9 bases map to TRBD1. The CDR3 runs 19 residues. Germline V CDR1 and CDR2: SGHRS, YFSETQ. After removal of 4 bases from V and 5 bases from J, the junction contained 21 bases not matched to a gene. The CDR3 nucleotides are TGCGCCAGCAGCCCCGACCTCGATTACCGGGACAGGGTTAGGGAGACCCAGTACTTC. It codes for CASSPDLDYRDRVRETQYF.

The chain uses TRBV5-1 and TRBJ1-1; D is possibly TRBD1 (6 bases). CDR1 and CDR2 from the germline V gene are SGHRS and YFSETQ. Trimming took off 2 bases at V and 4 bases at J, with 15 bases between the two ends. The CDR3 runs to 15 residues. This chain's CDR3 is CASSFQGPPGTEAFF. CDR3 sequence (DNA): TGCGCCAGCAGCTTCCAGGGGCCACCCGGCACTGAAGCTTTCTTT.

The rearrangement uses TRBV6-6 and TRBJ2-1, with 11 bases fitting TRBD2. CDR3 length: 14 amino acids. V shed 8 bases and J 8 bases; nucleotides not matched to a gene: 8. Germline assignment: CDR1 MNHNY and CDR2 SVGAGI (reference sequence). The chain's CDR3 is CASDSGGAEYEQFF. CDR3 DNA sequence: TGTGCCAGCGATAGCGGGGGGGCTGAGTATGAGCAGTTCTTC.

J is TRBJ2-1 and V is TRBV7-9; 9 nucleotides match TRBD1. The CDR3 has 15 amino acids. The germline V gene has CDR1 SEHNR and CDR2 FQNEAQ (reference sequence). Trimming cost V 1 base and J 9 bases; bases outside gene matches: 7. The CDR3 sequence: CASSLVIQGALEQFF. CDR3 nucleotides: TGTGCCAGCAGCTTAGTAATACAGGGGGCGCTTGAGCAGTTCTTC.